Reported below is one T cell receptor (beta chain). The CDR3 spans 14 residues. The data were taken from a study of T cell responses to AZD1222 COVID-19 vaccine. Some clones are missing from TCRdb's copy, which holds only in-frame ones; the method was immunoSEQ multiplex PCR. The table has roughly 100,000 clones, 87% seen once. The rearrangement links TRBV21-1 to TRBJ1-2; whether TRBD1, the table's D call, matches the DNA was not checked. TRBV21-1 is listed as a pseudogene. The origin of this receptor is an adult in good health. The source material was peripheral blood, sampled on day 0 of AZD1222 vaccination. CDR3 coding DNA: TGTGCCAGCAGCATGGACAGGATTAACTATGGCTACACCTTC. Protein: CASSMDRINYGYTF.